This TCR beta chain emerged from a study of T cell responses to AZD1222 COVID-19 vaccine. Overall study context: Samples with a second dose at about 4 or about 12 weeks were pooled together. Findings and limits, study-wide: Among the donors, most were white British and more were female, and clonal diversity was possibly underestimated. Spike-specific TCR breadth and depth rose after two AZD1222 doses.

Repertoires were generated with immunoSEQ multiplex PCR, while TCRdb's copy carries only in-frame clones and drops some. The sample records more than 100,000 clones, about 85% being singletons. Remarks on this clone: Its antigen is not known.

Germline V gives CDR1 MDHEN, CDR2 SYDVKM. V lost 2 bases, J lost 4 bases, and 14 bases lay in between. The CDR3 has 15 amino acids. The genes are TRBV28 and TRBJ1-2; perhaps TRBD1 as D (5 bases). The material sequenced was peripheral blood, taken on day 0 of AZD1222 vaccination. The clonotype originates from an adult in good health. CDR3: CASSLTLTGTYGYTF. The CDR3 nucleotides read TGTGCCAGCAGTTTAACCCTAACAGGTACCTATGGCTACACCTTC.